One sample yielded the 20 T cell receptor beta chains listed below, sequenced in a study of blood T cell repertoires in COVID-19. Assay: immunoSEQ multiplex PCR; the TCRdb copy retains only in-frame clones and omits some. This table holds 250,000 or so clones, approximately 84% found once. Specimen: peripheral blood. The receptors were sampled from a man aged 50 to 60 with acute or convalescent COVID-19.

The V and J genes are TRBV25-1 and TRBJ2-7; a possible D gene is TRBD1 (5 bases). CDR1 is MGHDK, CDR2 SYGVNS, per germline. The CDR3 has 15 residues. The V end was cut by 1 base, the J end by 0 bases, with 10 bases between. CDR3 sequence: CASSEFDSPSYEQYF. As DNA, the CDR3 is TGTGCCAGCAGTGAATTTGACAGTCCCTCCTACGAGCAGTACTTC.

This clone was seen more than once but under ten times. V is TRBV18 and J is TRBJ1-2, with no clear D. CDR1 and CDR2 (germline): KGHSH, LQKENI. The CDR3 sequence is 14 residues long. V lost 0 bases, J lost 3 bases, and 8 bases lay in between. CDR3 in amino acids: CASSPPRTDYGYTF. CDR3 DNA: TGTGCCAGCTCACCACCGCGAACGGACTATGGCTACACCTTC. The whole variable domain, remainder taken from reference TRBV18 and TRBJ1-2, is NAGVMQNPRHLVRRRGQEARLRCSPMKGHSHVYWYRQLPEEGLKFMVYLQKENIIDESGMPKERFSAEFPKEGPSILRIQQVVRGDSAAYFCASSPPRTDYGYTFGSGTRLTVV.

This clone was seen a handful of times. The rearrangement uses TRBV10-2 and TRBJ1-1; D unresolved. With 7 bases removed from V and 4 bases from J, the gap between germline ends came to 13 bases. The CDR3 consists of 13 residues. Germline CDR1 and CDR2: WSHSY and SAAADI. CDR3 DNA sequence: TGCGCCAGCACCCTGACCGAGGTCACTGAAGCTTTCTTT. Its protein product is CASTLTEVTEAFF.

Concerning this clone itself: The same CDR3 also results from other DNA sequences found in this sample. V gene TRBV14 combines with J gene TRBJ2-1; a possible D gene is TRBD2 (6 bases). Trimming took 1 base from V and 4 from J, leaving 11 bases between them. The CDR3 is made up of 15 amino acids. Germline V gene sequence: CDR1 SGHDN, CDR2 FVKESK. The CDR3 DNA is TGTGCCAGCAGCCAAGTTGTGGGGGGATACAATGAGCAGTTCTTC. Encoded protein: CASSQVVGGYNEQFF.

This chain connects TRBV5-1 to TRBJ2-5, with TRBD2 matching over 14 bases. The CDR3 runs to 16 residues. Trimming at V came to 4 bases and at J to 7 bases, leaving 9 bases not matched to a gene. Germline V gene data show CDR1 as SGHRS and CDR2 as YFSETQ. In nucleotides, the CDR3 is TGCGCCAGCAGCCCGACCGGGACTAGCGGGGGTTCGACCCAGTACTTC. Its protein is CASSPTGTSGGSTQYF.

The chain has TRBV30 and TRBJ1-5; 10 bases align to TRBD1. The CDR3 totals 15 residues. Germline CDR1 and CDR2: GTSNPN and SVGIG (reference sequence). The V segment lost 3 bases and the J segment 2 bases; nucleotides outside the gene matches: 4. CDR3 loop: CAWRATGGGNQPQHF. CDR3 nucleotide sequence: TGTGCCTGGAGGGCGACAGGGGGCGGCAATCAGCCCCAGCATTTT.

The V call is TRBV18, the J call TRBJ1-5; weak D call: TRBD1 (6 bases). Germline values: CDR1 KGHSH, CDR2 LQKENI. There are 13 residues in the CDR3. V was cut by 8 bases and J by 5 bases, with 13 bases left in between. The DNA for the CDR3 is TGTGCCAGCACCTGGACAGCACATCAGCCCCAGCATTTT. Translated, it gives CASTWTAHQPQHF.

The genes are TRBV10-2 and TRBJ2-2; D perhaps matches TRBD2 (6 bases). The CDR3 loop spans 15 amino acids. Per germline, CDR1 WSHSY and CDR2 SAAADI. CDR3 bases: TGCGCTTTACGGAGGGGTCTAACGTCCACCGGGGAGCTGTTTTTT. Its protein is CALRRGLTSTGELFF.

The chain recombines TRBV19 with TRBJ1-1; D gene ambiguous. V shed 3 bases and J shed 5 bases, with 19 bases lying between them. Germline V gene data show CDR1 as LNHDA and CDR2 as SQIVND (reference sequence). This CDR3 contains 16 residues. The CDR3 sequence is CASSISRLWAGTEAFF. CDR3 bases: TGTGCCAGTAGTATTAGCCGTCTATGGGCGGGGACTGAAGCTTTCTTT.

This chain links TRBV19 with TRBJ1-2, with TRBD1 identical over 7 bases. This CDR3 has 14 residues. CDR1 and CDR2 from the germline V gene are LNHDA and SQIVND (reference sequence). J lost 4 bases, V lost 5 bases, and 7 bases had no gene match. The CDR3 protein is CASSPDRVGYGYTF. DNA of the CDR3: TGTGCCAGTAGTCCTGACAGGGTTGGCTATGGCTACACCTTC.

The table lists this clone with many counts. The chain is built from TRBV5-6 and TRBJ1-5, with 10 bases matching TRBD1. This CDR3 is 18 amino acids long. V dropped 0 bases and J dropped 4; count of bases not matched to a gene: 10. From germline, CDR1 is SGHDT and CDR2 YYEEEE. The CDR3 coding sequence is TGTGCCAGCAGCTTGGGACTGGACCGGGACAGGGGAAATCAGCCCCAGCATTTT. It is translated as CASSLGLDRDRGNQPQHF. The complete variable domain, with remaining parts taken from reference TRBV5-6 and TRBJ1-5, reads DAGVTQSPTHLIKTRGQQVTLRCSPKSGHDTVSWYQQALGQGPQFIFQYYEEEERQRGNFPDRFSGHQFPNYSSELNVNALLLGDSALYLCASSLGLDRDRGNQPQHFGDGTRLSIL.

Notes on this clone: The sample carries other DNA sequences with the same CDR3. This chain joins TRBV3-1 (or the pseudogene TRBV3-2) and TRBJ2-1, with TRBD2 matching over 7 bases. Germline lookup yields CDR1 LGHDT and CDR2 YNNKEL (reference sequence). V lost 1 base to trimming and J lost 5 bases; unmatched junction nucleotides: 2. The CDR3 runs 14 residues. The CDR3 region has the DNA TGTGCCAGCAGCCAAGTAAGCGGGGACAATGAGCAGTTCTTC. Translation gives CASSQVSGDNEQFF.

The CDR3 coding sequence is TGTGCCAGCAGTTTGACAGGGGGGAGAGGGGCTTTCTTT. It yields the protein CASSLTGGRGAFF. The gene calls are TRBV6-5 and TRBJ1-1, with 9 bases lining up with TRBD1. This CDR3 is built from 13 residues. Germline CDR1 and CDR2: MNHEY and SVGAGI. V was clipped by 4 bases and J by 11 bases; unmatched bases: 8.

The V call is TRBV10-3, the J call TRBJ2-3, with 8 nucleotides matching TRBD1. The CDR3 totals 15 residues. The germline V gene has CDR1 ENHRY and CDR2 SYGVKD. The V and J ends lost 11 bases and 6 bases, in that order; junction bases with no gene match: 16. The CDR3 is CASYEDRGPADTQYF. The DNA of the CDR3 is TGTGCCTCGTACGAAGACAGGGGACCTGCTGATACGCAGTATTTT.

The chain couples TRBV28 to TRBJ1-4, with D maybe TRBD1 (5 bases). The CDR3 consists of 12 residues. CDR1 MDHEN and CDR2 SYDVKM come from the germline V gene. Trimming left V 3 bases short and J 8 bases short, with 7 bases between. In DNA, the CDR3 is TGTGCCAGCAGTTTTCGGGGGGAAAAACTGTTTTTT. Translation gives CASSFRGEKLFF.

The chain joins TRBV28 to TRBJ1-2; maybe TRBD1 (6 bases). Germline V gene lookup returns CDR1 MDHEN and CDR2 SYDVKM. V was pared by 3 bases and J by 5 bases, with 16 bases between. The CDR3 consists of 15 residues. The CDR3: CASSFQGSGGYGYTF. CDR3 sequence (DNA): TGTGCCAGCAGTTTCCAGGGGAGTGGGGGATATGGCTACACCTTC.

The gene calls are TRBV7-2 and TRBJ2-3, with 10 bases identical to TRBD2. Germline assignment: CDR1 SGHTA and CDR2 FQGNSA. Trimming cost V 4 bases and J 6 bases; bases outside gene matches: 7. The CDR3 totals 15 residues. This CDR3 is CASSSRSGGSDTQYF. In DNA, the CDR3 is TGTGCCAGCAGCTCCCGTAGCGGGGGGTCGGATACGCAGTATTTT. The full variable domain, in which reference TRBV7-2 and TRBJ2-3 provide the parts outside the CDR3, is GAGVSQSPSNKVTEKGKDVELRCDPISGHTALYWYRQSLGQGLEFLIYFQGNSAPDKSGLPSDRFSAERTGGSVSTLTIQRTQQEDSAVYLCASSSRSGGSDTQYFGPGTRLTVL.

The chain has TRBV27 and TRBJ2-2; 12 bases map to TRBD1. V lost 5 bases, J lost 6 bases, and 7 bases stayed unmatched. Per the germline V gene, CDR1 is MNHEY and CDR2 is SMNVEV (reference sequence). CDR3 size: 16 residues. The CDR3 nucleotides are TGTGCCAGCAGTGACCGGGACAGGGGGCACCCCGGGGAGCTGTTTTTT. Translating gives CASSDRDRGHPGELFF.

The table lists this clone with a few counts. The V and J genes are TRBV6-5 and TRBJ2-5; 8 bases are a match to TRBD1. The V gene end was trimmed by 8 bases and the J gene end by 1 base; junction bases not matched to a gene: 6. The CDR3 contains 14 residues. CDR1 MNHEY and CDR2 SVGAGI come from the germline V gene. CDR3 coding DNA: TGTGCCAGCGTGGAAGGGACAGGCCAAGAGACCCAGTACTTC. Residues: CASVEGTGQETQYF.

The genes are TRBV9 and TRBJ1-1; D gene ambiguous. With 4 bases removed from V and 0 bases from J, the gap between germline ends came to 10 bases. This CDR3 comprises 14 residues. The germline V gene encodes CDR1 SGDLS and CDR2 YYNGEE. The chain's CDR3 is CASSPPSLNTEAFF. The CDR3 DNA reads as TGTGCCAGCAGCCCACCAAGCCTGAACACTGAAGCTTTCTTT.